This T cell receptor (beta chain) derives from a study of control samples from healthy donors and cancer patients. Germline assignment: CDR1 LNHDA and CDR2 SQIVND (reference sequence). The CDR3 runs 14 residues. V gave up 3 bases and J gave up 3 bases, with 8 bases separating them. The assay was immunoSEQ multiplex PCR, and TCRdb's table has in-frame clones only and misses some. The sample has 150,000 to 200,000 clones, approximately 86% seen once. The chain is built from TRBV19 and TRBJ2-2; D remains ambiguous. The sample was blood. The source of this sequence is a young man in good health. The chain's CDR3 is CASSIGQDTGELFF. DNA for the CDR3: TGTGCCAGTAGTATTGGTCAGGACACCGGGGAGCTGTTTTTT. Drawing the rest from reference TRBV19 and TRBJ2-2, the complete variable domain is DGGITQSPKYLFRKEGQNVTLSCEQNLNHDAMYWYRQDPGQGLRLIYYSQIVNDFQKGDIAEGYSVSREKKESFPLTVTSAQKNPTAFYLCASSIGQDTGELFFGEGSRLTVL.